These T cell receptor beta chains were read from a single sample in a study of blood T cell repertoires in COVID-19. The repertoire was sequenced with immunoSEQ multiplex PCR; TCRdb's copy has only in-frame clones and lacks some. Of fewer than 90,000 clones in the sample, about 80% were seen once. Material for sequencing was peripheral blood. Every receptor here comes from a man aged 45-65 years with acute or convalescent COVID-19. Each CDR3 is given with its conserved first and last residue. A D gene is named only where the DNA matches it firmly. Size is omitted from some rows. Given values are once, few, many or a class for expanded clones.

j_call	d_call	v_call	clone_size	cdr3_nt	cdr3_aa
TRBJ1-1	TRBD1	TRBV7-3	-	TGTGCCAGCAGCTTAACGGGCAGGGGGCAACGTTGGAACACTGAAGCTTTCTTT	CASSLTGRGQRWNTEAFF
TRBJ1-1	-	TRBV11-1	-	TGTGCCAGCAGTTCAGAGAACACTGAAGCTTTCTTT	CASSSENTEAFF
TRBJ2-3	TRBD2	TRBV9	-	TGTGCCAGCAGCGTAAGAGGGAGGGTCACAGATACGCAGTATTTT	CASSVRGRVTDTQYF
TRBJ2-7	-	TRBV20-1	-	TGCAGTGCTAGTCGTCCTCAGTCCTCCTACGAGCAGTACTTC	CSASRPQSSYEQYF
TRBJ2-5	-	TRBV6-2/TRBV6-3	-	TGTGCCAGCAGTTACTCCGTGGACAGAACTGCGTACCAAGAGACCCAGTACTTC	CASSYSVDRTAYQETQYF
TRBJ2-1	TRBD2	TRBV7-2	-	TGTGCCAGCAGCTTAGGACTAGCGGGACAGAATGAGCAGTTCTTC	CASSLGLAGQNEQFF
TRBJ1-5	TRBD1	TRBV5-5	-	TGTGCCAGCAGCTGGACAGGGCTGGAACAGCCCCAGCATTTT	CASSWTGLEQPQHF
TRBJ2-1	-	TRBV24-1	-	TGTGCCACCAGTTTGAGACGGGCAGCGGACCGAAATGAGCAGTTCTTC	CATSLRRAADRNEQFF
TRBJ2-1	TRBD2	TRBV28	-	TGTGCCAGCAGCCGGGATGGCGGGAGAAACAATGAGCAGTTCTTC	CASSRDGGRNNEQFF
TRBJ1-5	-	TRBV4-2	-	TGTGCCAGCAGCCAAGATCCTCAGAACAATCAGCCCCAGCATTTT	CASSQDPQNNQPQHF
TRBJ1-1	-	TRBV28	once	TGTGCCAGCAGTCCAGACAGAAGACCACTGAACACTGAAGCTTTCTTT	CASSPDRRPLNTEAFF
TRBJ2-1	TRBD2	TRBV4-2	-	TGTGCCAGCAGCCCGCCCCTAGCGGGAAACCTTTACAATGAGCAGTTCTTC	CASSPPLAGNLYNEQFF
TRBJ1-1	-	TRBV19	-	TGTGCCACGAACGGGAGGAACACTGAAGCTTTCTTT	CATNGRNTEAFF
TRBJ2-5	TRBD2	TRBV30	once	TGTGCCTGGAGTCCTATTCGGACTAGCGGAGAGACCCAGTACTTC	CAWSPIRTSGETQYF
TRBJ2-1	-	TRBV18	-	TGTGCCAGCTCACCACCGTCAGGTTCCGATGAGCAGTTCTTC	CASSPPSGSDEQFF
TRBJ2-7	TRBD2	TRBV4-3	once	TGCGCCAGCAGCCAAGATCGGGCGGGGGCCTACGAGCAGTACTTC	CASSQDRAGAYEQYF
TRBJ2-3	TRBD2	TRBV5-4	-	TGTGCCAGCGGCGGGACTAGAATTTCTTCAGATACGCAGTATTTT	CASGGTRISSDTQYF
TRBJ2-1	TRBD2	TRBV27	-	TGTGCCAGCAGTTACCTTGGGACTAGCGGGAGAGGTGAGCAGTTCTTC	CASSYLGTSGRGEQFF
TRBJ1-2	TRBD1	TRBV5-8	-	TGTGCCAGCAGCTTGCGGGACAGGGGGCGCGAAGGCTACACCTTC	CASSLRDRGREGYTF
TRBJ2-7	-	TRBV6-5	-	TGTGCCAGCAGTTACGGAACACAGGGTTCCAACGAGCAGTACTTC	CASSYGTQGSNEQYF
TRBJ2-2	-	TRBV7-9	-	TGTGCCAGCAGCCCCTCCCCTGGGGCAAGTACCGGGGAGCTGTTTTTT	CASSPSPGASTGELFF
TRBJ2-3	TRBD2	TRBV10-3	-	TGTGCCATCAGTCAAGTATTGACTAGCGGGAGAGTGTCAGATACGCAGTATTTT	CAISQVLTSGRVSDTQYF
TRBJ1-6	TRBD1	TRBV6-5	-	TGTGCCAGCAGTTTAACAGGGGAGGACTCACCCCTCCACTTT	CASSLTGEDSPLHF
TRBJ2-7	-	TRBV6-6	once	TGTGCCAGCCAAAGGACAGACTCCTTCTACGAGCAGTACTTC	CASQRTDSFYEQYF
TRBJ2-7	-	TRBV6-5	-	TGTGCCAGCAGTTACTCGTCGCCTCTATCTACCTACGAGCAGTACTTC	CASSYSSPLSTYEQYF
TRBJ2-1	-	TRBV6-5	-	TGTGCCAGCAGTTACTCGGGAGGGGGTTACAATGAGCAGTTCTTC	CASSYSGGGYNEQFF
TRBJ2-2	TRBD1	TRBV11-3	-	TGTGCCAGCAGCCAGACAGGGGGCAGAAGGAACACCGGGGAGCTGTTTTTT	CASSQTGGRRNTGELFF
TRBJ2-5	TRBD1	TRBV3-1/TRBV3-2	-	TGTGCCAGCAGCCAAGGACAGGGATTGGAGACCCAGTACTTC	CASSQGQGLETQYF
TRBJ2-3	-	TRBV27	-	TGTGCCAGCAGTTTGACGGGGGTAATCGGCACAGATACGCAGTATTTT	CASSLTGVIGTDTQYF
TRBJ1-1	-	TRBV6-6	-	TGTGCCAGCAGTTACCGGGGTCACACTGAAGCTTTCTTT	CASSYRGHTEAFF
TRBJ2-7	TRBD2	TRBV5-5	once	TGTGCCAGCAGCCTTCGGGGGGACTCCTACGAGCAGTACTTC	CASSLRGDSYEQYF
TRBJ1-4	TRBD1	TRBV5-6	-	TGTGCCAGCAGCTTGAGCCAGGGGGATGAAAAACTGTTTTTT	CASSLSQGDEKLFF
TRBJ2-7	-	TRBV6-2/TRBV6-3	-	TGTGCCAGCAGTCCGCCGCGATACGAGCAGTACTTC	CASSPPRYEQYF
TRBJ1-5	-	TRBV15	-	TGTGCCACCAGCAGAGAGGGGGGAGTTGGTCAGCCCCAGCATTTT	CATSREGGVGQPQHF
TRBJ1-5	-	TRBV28	-	TGTGCCAGCAGTTTAACCAGGGGCAAGCCCCAGCATTTT	CASSLTRGKPQHF
TRBJ1-4	-	TRBV28	-	TGTGCCAGCAGTTTCGCACAGGGAAGAAATAGCGATGAAAAACTGTTTTTT	CASSFAQGRNSDEKLFF
TRBJ1-3	TRBD1	TRBV11-2	-	TGTGCCAGCAGGCGAACGGACAGGAACCTCTCTGGAAACACCATATATTTT	CASRRTDRNLSGNTIYF
TRBJ1-1	TRBD1	TRBV20-1	-	TGCAGTGCTAGTGCTGGACAGGGACAAGCTTTCTTT	CSASAGQGQAFF
TRBJ2-7	-	TRBV28	-	TGTGCCAGCAGTTTTCCGGGACTCAAATCTCCGGGCGAGCAGTACTTC	CASSFPGLKSPGEQYF
TRBJ1-3	TRBD1	TRBV12-3/TRBV12-4	few	TGTGCCAGCAGTCCAGGACAGGTCTACACCATATATTTT	CASSPGQVYTIYF
TRBJ1-3	TRBD1	TRBV27	few	TGTGCCAGCAGTCCAAGGGGACAGGGGGTGTTTTCTGGAAACACCATATATTTT	CASSPRGQGVFSGNTIYF
TRBJ1-2	TRBD1	TRBV19	-	TGTGCCAGTAGTATCCAGGGGGTGGCCTATGGCTACACCTTT	CASSIQGVAYGYTF
TRBJ2-6	-	TRBV19	-	TGTGCCAGTAGTAGGAGCTCTGGGGCCAACGTCCTGACTTTC	CASSRSSGANVLTF
TRBJ1-6	TRBD1	TRBV18	-	TGTGCCAGCTCGCCATACAGACAGGGATGGTCACCCCTCCACTTT	CASSPYRQGWSPLHF
TRBJ1-2	-	TRBV6-5	-	TGTGCCACCCTCCTGACGGGGGGCTACACCTTC	CATLLTGGYTF